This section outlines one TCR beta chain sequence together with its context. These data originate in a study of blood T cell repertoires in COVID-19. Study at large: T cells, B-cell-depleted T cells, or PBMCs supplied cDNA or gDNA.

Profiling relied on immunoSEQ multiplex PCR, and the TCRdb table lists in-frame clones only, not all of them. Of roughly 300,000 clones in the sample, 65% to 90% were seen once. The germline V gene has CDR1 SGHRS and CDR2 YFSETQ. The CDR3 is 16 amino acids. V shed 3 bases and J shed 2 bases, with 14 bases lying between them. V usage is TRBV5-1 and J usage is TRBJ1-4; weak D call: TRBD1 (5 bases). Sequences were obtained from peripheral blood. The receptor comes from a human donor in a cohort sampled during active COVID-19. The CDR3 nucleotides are TGCGCCAGCAGCTGGGCAGGGCCTGAGACTAATGAAAAACTGTTTTTT. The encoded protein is CASSWAGPETNEKLFF.